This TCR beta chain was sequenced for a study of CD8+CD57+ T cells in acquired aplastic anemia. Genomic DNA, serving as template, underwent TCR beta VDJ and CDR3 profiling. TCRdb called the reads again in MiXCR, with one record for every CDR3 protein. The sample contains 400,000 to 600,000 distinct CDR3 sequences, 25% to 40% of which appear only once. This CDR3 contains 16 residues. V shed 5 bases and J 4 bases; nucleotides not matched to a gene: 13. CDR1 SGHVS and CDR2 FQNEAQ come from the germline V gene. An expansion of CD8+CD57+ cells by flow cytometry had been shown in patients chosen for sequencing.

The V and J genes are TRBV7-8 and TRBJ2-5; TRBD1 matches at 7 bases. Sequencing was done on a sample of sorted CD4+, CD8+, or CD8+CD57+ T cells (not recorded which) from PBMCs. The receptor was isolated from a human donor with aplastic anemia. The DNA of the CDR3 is TGTGCCAGCAGCGAGGGGGCTAGCCCAGTGGGAGAGACCCAGTACTTC. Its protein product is CASSEGASPVGETQYF. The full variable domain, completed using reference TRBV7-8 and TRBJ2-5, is GAGVSQSPRYKVAKRGQDVALRCDPISGHVSLFWYQQALGQGPEFLTYFQNEAQLDKSGLPSDRFFAERPEGSVSTLKIQRTQQEDSAVYLCASSEGASPVGETQYFGPGTRLLVL.